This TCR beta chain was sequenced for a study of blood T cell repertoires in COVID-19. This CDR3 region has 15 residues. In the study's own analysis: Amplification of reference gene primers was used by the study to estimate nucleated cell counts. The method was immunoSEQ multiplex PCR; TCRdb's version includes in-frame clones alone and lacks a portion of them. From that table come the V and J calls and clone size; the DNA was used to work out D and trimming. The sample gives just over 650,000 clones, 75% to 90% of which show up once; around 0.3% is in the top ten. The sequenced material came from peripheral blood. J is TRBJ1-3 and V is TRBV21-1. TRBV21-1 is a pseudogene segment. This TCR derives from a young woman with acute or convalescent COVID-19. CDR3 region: CASSIRGGWGNTIYF. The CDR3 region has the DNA TGTGCCAGCAGCATTCGGGGGGGCTGGGGAAACACCATATATTTT.